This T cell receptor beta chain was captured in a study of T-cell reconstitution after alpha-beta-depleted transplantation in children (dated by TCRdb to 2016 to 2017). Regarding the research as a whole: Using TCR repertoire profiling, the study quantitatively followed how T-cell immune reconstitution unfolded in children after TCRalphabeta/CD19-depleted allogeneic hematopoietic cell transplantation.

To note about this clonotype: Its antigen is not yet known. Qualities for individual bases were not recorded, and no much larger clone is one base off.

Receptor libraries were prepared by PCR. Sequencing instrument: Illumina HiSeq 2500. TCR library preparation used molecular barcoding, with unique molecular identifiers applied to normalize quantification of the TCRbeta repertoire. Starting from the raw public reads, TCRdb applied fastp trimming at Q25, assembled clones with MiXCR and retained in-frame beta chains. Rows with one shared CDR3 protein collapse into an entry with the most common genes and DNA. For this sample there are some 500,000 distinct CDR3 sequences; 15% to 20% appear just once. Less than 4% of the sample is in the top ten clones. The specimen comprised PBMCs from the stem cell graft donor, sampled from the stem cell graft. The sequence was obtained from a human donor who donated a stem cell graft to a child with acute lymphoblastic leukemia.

The CDR3 loop reads CAISKAGGAGEKLFF. The DNA is as follows: TGTGCCATCAGTAAAGCAGGGGGCGCGGGTGAAAAACTGTTTTTT. The chain is assembled from TRBV10-3 and TRBJ1-4, and 8 junction bases match TRBD1. CDR1 and CDR2 are drawn from the germline V gene: ENHRY, SYGVKD. V and J are trimmed by 5 bases and 7 bases, and the gene matches miss 9 bases of the junction. Reading from cysteine to phenylalanine, the CDR3 counts 15 amino acids. Only the CDR3 region is kept as DNA, spanning 45 bases read in frame from base 1.